A selection of T cell receptor beta chains follows, all from one sample in a study of blood T cell repertoires in COVID-19. Only in-frame clones appear in the TCRdb table, and some are missing; sequencing was by immunoSEQ multiplex PCR. The sample includes 250,000 to 300,000 clones, about 88% of them seen just once. The sequenced sample consisted of PBMCs or T cells enriched from blood (not recorded which). These receptors were taken from a man aged 30 to 45 with acute COVID-19. The CDR3 runs from the conserved cysteine through the conserved F or W. D genes are given only for firm matches. Some rows have no size entry. The others give once, few or many, or a class for an expanded clone.

D gene: .; V gene: TRBV5-1; J gene: TRBJ2-3; clone size: few; CDR3 protein: CASSLRGTDTDTQYF; CDR3 DNA: TGCGCCAGCAGCCTCCGGGGGACAGACACAGATACGCAGTATTTT
D gene: TRBD2; V gene: TRBV19; J gene: TRBJ2-1; clone size: .; CDR3 protein: CASSIGIAGDGNEQFF; CDR3 DNA: TGTGCCAGTAGTATAGGAATAGCGGGAGATGGGAATGAGCAGTTCTTC
D gene: TRBD1; V gene: TRBV4-2; J gene: TRBJ1-4; clone size: .; CDR3 protein: CASSQWTGELKLFF; CDR3 DNA: TGTGCCAGCAGCCAATGGACAGGGGAGCTAAAACTGTTTTTT
D gene: .; V gene: TRBV5-6; J gene: TRBJ2-3; clone size: .; CDR3 protein: CASSQGSDTQYF; CDR3 DNA: TGTGCCAGCAGCCAGGGGAGTGATACGCAGTATTTT
D gene: .; V gene: TRBV28; J gene: TRBJ1-2; clone size: .; CDR3 protein: CASSAANYGYTF; CDR3 DNA: TGTGCCAGCAGTGCAGCTAACTATGGCTACACCTTC
D gene: TRBD1; V gene: TRBV19; J gene: TRBJ2-5; clone size: .; CDR3 protein: CASSRQGVGETQYF; CDR3 DNA: TGTGCCAGTAGCCGACAGGGGGTTGGGGAGACCCAGTACTTC
D gene: .; V gene: TRBV3-1/TRBV3-2; J gene: TRBJ2-1; clone size: .; CDR3 protein: CASSQEGLALGNEQFF; CDR3 DNA: TGTGCCAGCAGCCAAGAGGGACTGGCCCTTGGAAATGAGCAGTTCTTC
D gene: .; V gene: TRBV2; J gene: TRBJ1-4; clone size: .; CDR3 protein: CASRERQINEKLFF; CDR3 DNA: TGTGCCAGCAGGGAAAGACAGATTAATGAAAAACTGTTTTTT
D gene: .; V gene: TRBV19; J gene: TRBJ1-4; clone size: few; CDR3 protein: CASSIDQNEKLFF; CDR3 DNA: TGTGCCAGTAGTATAGATCAGAATGAAAAACTGTTTTTT
D gene: .; V gene: TRBV2; J gene: TRBJ1-2; clone size: .; CDR3 protein: CASMTELRRTF; CDR3 DNA: TGTGCCAGCATGACCGAGTTGAGGCGCACCTTC
D gene: TRBD2; V gene: TRBV5-8; J gene: TRBJ2-3; clone size: once; CDR3 protein: CANSPDLAGVRDTQYF; CDR3 DNA: TGTGCCAATAGTCCCGATCTAGCGGGAGTACGTGATACGCAGTATTTT
D gene: TRBD1; V gene: TRBV5-8; J gene: TRBJ2-3; clone size: .; CDR3 protein: CASSPGTGTRHTQYF; CDR3 DNA: TGTGCCAGCAGCCCCGGGACAGGGACGCGCCATACGCAGTATTTT
D gene: .; V gene: TRBV2; J gene: TRBJ1-3; clone size: .; CDR3 protein: CASSDPYSGNTIYF; CDR3 DNA: TGTGCCAGCAGTGATCCGTACTCTGGAAACACCATATATTTT
D gene: TRBD2; V gene: TRBV9; J gene: TRBJ2-3; clone size: .; CDR3 protein: CASSVEAGGTTDTQYF; CDR3 DNA: TGTGCCAGCAGCGTAGAAGCGGGAGGGACCACAGATACGCAGTATTTT
D gene: TRBD1; V gene: TRBV7-9; J gene: TRBJ1-4; clone size: .; CDR3 protein: CASSRLRGDRGGMNEKLFF; CDR3 DNA: TGTGCCAGCAGCCGACTCCGCGGGGACAGGGGAGGGATGAATGAAAAACTGTTTTTT
D gene: .; V gene: TRBV19; J gene: TRBJ1-4; clone size: .; CDR3 protein: CASSSGTATNEKLFF; CDR3 DNA: TGTGCCAGTAGTAGCGGGACGGCAACTAATGAAAAACTGTTTTTT
D gene: .; V gene: TRBV6-4; J gene: TRBJ2-2; clone size: .; CDR3 protein: CASKRDTDTGELFF; CDR3 DNA: TGTGCCAGCAAAAGGGACACCGACACCGGGGAGCTGTTTTTT
D gene: TRBD1; V gene: TRBV6-6; J gene: TRBJ2-1; clone size: once; CDR3 protein: CASSIRQGSYNEQFF; CDR3 DNA: TGTGCCAGCAGTATAAGACAGGGGTCCTACAATGAGCAGTTCTTC
D gene: TRBD1; V gene: TRBV9; J gene: TRBJ1-1; clone size: .; CDR3 protein: CASSGRTGDTEAFF; CDR3 DNA: TGTGCCAGCAGCGGACGGACAGGGGACACTGAAGCTTTCTTT
D gene: TRBD2; V gene: TRBV28; J gene: TRBJ2-3; clone size: .; CDR3 protein: CASSGPPGGFTDTQYF; CDR3 DNA: TGTGCCAGCAGTGGGCCCCCGGGAGGGTTTACAGATACGCAGTATTTT
D gene: .; V gene: TRBV5-1; J gene: TRBJ1-1; clone size: .; CDR3 protein: CASRIGVEAFF; CDR3 DNA: TGCGCCAGCCGAATAGGGGTCGAAGCTTTCTTT
D gene: TRBD1; V gene: TRBV28; J gene: TRBJ2-6; clone size: many; CDR3 protein: CASTKNRGTGGSGANVLTF; CDR3 DNA: TGTGCCAGCACTAAAAACCGGGGGACAGGGGGCTCTGGGGCCAACGTCCTGACTTTC
D gene: TRBD1; V gene: TRBV29-1; J gene: TRBJ1-1; clone size: .; CDR3 protein: CSVSTGRTEAFF; CDR3 DNA: TGCAGCGTCTCGACAGGGCGAACTGAAGCTTTCTTT
D gene: .; V gene: TRBV6-5; J gene: TRBJ2-1; clone size: .; CDR3 protein: CASSYLYEQFF; CDR3 DNA: TGTGCCAGCAGTTATCTTTATGAGCAGTTCTTC
D gene: .; V gene: TRBV7-8; J gene: TRBJ2-5; clone size: once; CDR3 protein: CASSLASNPETQYF; CDR3 DNA: TGTGCCAGCAGCTTAGCTTCTAATCCAGAGACCCAGTACTTC
D gene: .; V gene: TRBV11-2; J gene: TRBJ2-1; clone size: .; CDR3 protein: CASSPPQGSYNEQFF; CDR3 DNA: TGTGCCAGCAGCCCGCCGCAGGGCTCCTACAATGAGCAGTTCTTC
D gene: TRBD1; V gene: TRBV3-1/TRBV3-2; J gene: TRBJ1-4; clone size: .; CDR3 protein: CASSLRGQGVKLFF; CDR3 DNA: TGTGCCAGCAGCTTGCGGGGACAGGGGGTAAAACTGTTTTTT
D gene: TRBD1; V gene: TRBV7-3; J gene: TRBJ1-1; clone size: .; CDR3 protein: CASSLRTGATEAFF; CDR3 DNA: TGTGCCAGCAGCCTCAGGACAGGGGCGACTGAAGCTTTCTTT
D gene: TRBD1; V gene: TRBV5-6; J gene: TRBJ1-2; clone size: .; CDR3 protein: CASSLDGTAYGYTF; CDR3 DNA: TGTGCCAGCAGCTTGGACGGGACAGCTTATGGCTACACCTTC
D gene: .; V gene: TRBV5-1; J gene: TRBJ2-1; clone size: .; CDR3 protein: CASSFHSGNEQFF; CDR3 DNA: TGTGCCAGCAGCTTCCACAGCGGAAATGAGCAGTTCTTC
D gene: .; V gene: TRBV9; J gene: TRBJ2-2; clone size: .; CDR3 protein: CASSVSPGTGELFF; CDR3 DNA: TGTGCCAGCAGCGTGTCACCAGGCACCGGGGAGCTGTTTTTT
D gene: .; V gene: TRBV5-4; J gene: TRBJ1-3; clone size: .; CDR3 protein: CASSLAGGNTIYF; CDR3 DNA: TGTGCCAGCAGCTTAGCAGGGGGAAACACCATATATTTT
D gene: .; V gene: TRBV18; J gene: TRBJ1-1; clone size: .; CDR3 protein: CASSLRTQPNTEAFF; CDR3 DNA: TGTGCCAGCTCACTCCGGACACAACCAAACACTGAAGCTTTCTTT
D gene: .; V gene: TRBV9; J gene: TRBJ1-1; clone size: few; CDR3 protein: CASSAVAAKNTEAFF; CDR3 DNA: TGTGCCAGCAGCGCCGTAGCAGCCAAGAACACTGAAGCTTTCTTT
D gene: .; V gene: TRBV20-1; J gene: TRBJ1-5; clone size: once; CDR3 protein: CSASQGYGQPQHF; CDR3 DNA: TGCAGTGCTAGTCAGGGATACGGTCAGCCCCAGCATTTT
D gene: .; V gene: TRBV5-1; J gene: TRBJ1-6; clone size: once; CDR3 protein: CASSDVQGSGSPLHF; CDR3 DNA: TGCGCCAGCAGCGACGTTCAGGGGAGCGGCTCACCCCTCCACTTT
D gene: TRBD2; V gene: TRBV9; J gene: TRBJ2-1; clone size: .; CDR3 protein: CASSPISGGYNEQFF; CDR3 DNA: TGTGCCAGCAGCCCCATAAGCGGGGGGTACAATGAGCAGTTCTTC
D gene: .; V gene: TRBV28; J gene: TRBJ1-1; clone size: .; CDR3 protein: CASSFRSRNTEAFF; CDR3 DNA: TGTGCCAGCAGTTTTCGCTCCAGAAACACTGAAGCTTTCTTT
D gene: .; V gene: TRBV29-1; J gene: TRBJ1-5; clone size: .; CDR3 protein: CSVFDLPGGPQHF; CDR3 DNA: TGCAGCGTTTTCGACCTCCCGGGGGGGCCCCAGCATTTT
D gene: .; V gene: TRBV27; J gene: TRBJ1-5; clone size: few; CDR3 protein: CASSTARRQPQHF; CDR3 DNA: TGTGCCAGCAGTACCGCCCGCAGACAGCCCCAGCATTTT
D gene: TRBD1; V gene: TRBV4-1; J gene: TRBJ2-1; clone size: .; CDR3 protein: CASSQDDRGPYNEQFF; CDR3 DNA: TGCGCCAGCAGCCAAGATGACAGGGGGCCCTACAATGAGCAGTTCTTC
D gene: TRBD2; V gene: TRBV9; J gene: TRBJ2-5; clone size: .; CDR3 protein: CASSVEWGLDVETQYF; CDR3 DNA: TGTGCCAGCAGCGTAGAATGGGGACTAGACGTAGAGACCCAGTACTTC
D gene: .; V gene: TRBV4-2; J gene: TRBJ1-2; clone size: .; CDR3 protein: CASSQSPGGLYGYTF; CDR3 DNA: TGTGCCAGCAGCCAATCCCCTGGGGGCCTCTATGGCTACACCTTC
D gene: TRBD1; V gene: TRBV6-5; J gene: TRBJ1-1; clone size: .; CDR3 protein: CASRPWDRVNTEAFF; CDR3 DNA: TGTGCCAGCAGGCCCTGGGACAGGGTGAACACTGAAGCTTTCTTT
D gene: .; V gene: TRBV9; J gene: TRBJ1-6; clone size: .; CDR3 protein: CASSVGEGTNSPLHF; CDR3 DNA: TGTGCCAGCAGCGTAGGGGAGGGCACCAATTCACCCCTCCACTTT
D gene: .; V gene: TRBV4-3; J gene: TRBJ2-1; clone size: .; CDR3 protein: CASSQGRLVYNEQFF; CDR3 DNA: TGCGCCAGCAGCCAAGGCAGACTTGTCTACAATGAGCAGTTCTTC
D gene: TRBD1; V gene: TRBV18; J gene: TRBJ1-3; clone size: once; CDR3 protein: CASSPRPFGQGATGNTIYF; CDR3 DNA: TGTGCCAGCTCACCACGTCCCTTCGGACAGGGGGCGACTGGAAACACCATATATTTT
D gene: .; V gene: TRBV30; J gene: TRBJ1-1; clone size: .; CDR3 protein: CAWSGGAMNTEAFF; CDR3 DNA: TGTGCCTGGAGTGGAGGAGCTATGAACACTGAAGCTTTCTTT
D gene: TRBD1; V gene: TRBV3-1/TRBV3-2; J gene: TRBJ2-1; clone size: once; CDR3 protein: CASSARDRAGNEQFF; CDR3 DNA: TGTGCCAGCAGCGCCCGGGACAGGGCTGGGAATGAGCAGTTCTTC
D gene: .; V gene: TRBV7-6; J gene: TRBJ2-2; clone size: .; CDR3 protein: CASSPSGDRVLAGRSGELFF; CDR3 DNA: TGTGCCAGCAGCCCCAGTGGGGACAGGGTACTAGCGGGGAGATCCGGGGAGCTGTTTTTT
D gene: .; V gene: TRBV4-3; J gene: TRBJ2-1; clone size: .; CDR3 protein: CASSPSLAVLHNEQFF; CDR3 DNA: TGCGCCAGCAGCCCTAGTCTTGCGGTATTACACAATGAGCAGTTCTTC
D gene: TRBD1; V gene: TRBV7-2; J gene: TRBJ2-3; clone size: .; CDR3 protein: CASSLDRGARGTQYF; CDR3 DNA: TGTGCCAGCAGCCTGGACAGGGGAGCCCGAGGTACGCAGTATTTT
D gene: TRBD1; V gene: TRBV29-1; J gene: TRBJ1-2; clone size: once; CDR3 protein: CSATTGGSGYTF; CDR3 DNA: TGCAGCGCCACGACAGGGGGGTCTGGCTACACCTTC
D gene: TRBD2; V gene: TRBV10-2; J gene: TRBJ2-3; clone size: .; CDR3 protein: CASSESRLAGAGDTQYF; CDR3 DNA: TGCGCCAGCAGTGAGTCACGGCTAGCGGGGGCGGGAGATACGCAGTATTTT
D gene: TRBD2; V gene: TRBV9; J gene: TRBJ2-2; clone size: .; CDR3 protein: CASSAVAGGWTGELFF; CDR3 DNA: TGTGCCAGCAGCGCCGTAGCGGGAGGATGGACCGGGGAGCTGTTTTTT
D gene: TRBD1; V gene: TRBV19; J gene: TRBJ1-1; clone size: .; CDR3 protein: CASSGGQGTMNTEAFF; CDR3 DNA: TGTGCCAGTAGTGGGGGACAGGGCACTATGAACACTGAAGCTTTCTTT
D gene: .; V gene: TRBV24-1; J gene: TRBJ1-5; clone size: once; CDR3 protein: CATRNSGQDQPQHF; CDR3 DNA: TGTGCCACCAGGAACTCGGGACAAGATCAGCCCCAACATTTT
D gene: TRBD2; V gene: TRBV7-9; J gene: TRBJ2-3; clone size: .; CDR3 protein: CASSFATSSGDTQYF; CDR3 DNA: TGTGCCAGCAGCTTCGCGACTAGCTCTGGAGATACGCAGTATTTT
D gene: .; V gene: TRBV11-3; J gene: TRBJ2-2; clone size: .; CDR3 protein: CASSPGLGGGDVFF; CDR3 DNA: TGTGCCAGCAGCCCCGGGTTAGGGGGCGGGGACGTGTTTTTT